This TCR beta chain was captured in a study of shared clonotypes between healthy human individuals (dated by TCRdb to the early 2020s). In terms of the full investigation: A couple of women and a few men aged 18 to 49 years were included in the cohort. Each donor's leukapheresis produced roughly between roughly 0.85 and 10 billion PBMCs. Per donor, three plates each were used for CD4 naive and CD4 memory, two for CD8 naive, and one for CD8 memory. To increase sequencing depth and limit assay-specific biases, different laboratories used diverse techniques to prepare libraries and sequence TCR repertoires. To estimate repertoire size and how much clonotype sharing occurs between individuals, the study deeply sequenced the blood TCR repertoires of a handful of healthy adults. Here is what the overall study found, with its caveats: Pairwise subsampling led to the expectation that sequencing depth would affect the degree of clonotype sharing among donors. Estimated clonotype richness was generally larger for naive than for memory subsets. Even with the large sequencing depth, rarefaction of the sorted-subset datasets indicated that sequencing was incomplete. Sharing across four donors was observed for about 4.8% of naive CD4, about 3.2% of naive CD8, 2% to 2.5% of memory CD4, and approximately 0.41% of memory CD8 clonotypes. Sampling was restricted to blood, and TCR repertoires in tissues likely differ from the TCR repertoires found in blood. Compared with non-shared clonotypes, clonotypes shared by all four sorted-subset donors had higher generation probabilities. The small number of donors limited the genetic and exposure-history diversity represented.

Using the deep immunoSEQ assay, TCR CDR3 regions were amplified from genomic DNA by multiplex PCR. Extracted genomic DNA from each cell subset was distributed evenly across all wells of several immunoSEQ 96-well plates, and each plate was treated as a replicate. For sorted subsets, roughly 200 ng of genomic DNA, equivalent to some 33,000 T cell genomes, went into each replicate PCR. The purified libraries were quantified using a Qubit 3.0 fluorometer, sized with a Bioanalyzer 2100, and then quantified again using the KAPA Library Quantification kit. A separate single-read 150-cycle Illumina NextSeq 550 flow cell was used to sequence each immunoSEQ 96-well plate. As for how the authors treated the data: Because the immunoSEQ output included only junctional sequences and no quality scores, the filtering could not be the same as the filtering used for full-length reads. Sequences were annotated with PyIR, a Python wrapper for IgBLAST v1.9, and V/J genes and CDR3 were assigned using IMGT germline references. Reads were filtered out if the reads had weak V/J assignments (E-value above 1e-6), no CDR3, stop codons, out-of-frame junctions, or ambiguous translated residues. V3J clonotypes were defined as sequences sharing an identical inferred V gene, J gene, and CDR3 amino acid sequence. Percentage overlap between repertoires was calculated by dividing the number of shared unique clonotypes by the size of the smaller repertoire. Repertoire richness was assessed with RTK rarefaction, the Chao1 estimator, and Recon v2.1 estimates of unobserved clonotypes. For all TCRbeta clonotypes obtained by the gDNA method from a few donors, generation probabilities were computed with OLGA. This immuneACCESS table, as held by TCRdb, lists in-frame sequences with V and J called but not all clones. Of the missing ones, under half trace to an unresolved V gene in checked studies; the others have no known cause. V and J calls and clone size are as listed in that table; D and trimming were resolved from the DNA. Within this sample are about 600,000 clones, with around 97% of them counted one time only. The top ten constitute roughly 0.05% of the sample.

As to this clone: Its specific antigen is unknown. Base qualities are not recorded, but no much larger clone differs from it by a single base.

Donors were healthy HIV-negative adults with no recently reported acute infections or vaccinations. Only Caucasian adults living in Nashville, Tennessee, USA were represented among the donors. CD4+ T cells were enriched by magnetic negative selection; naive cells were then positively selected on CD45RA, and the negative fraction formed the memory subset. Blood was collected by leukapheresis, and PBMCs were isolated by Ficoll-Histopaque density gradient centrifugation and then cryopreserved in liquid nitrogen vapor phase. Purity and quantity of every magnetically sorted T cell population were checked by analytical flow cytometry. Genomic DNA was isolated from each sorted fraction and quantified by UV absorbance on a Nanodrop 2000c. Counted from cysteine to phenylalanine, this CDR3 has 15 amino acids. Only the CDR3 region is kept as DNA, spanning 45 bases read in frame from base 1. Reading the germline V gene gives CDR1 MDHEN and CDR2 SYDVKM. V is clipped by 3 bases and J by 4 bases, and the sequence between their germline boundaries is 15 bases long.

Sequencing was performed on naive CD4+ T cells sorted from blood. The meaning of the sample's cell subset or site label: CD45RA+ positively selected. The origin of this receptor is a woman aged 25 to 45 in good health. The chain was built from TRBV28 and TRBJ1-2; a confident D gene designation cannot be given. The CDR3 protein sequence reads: CASSFFSEAGYGYTF. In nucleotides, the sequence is TGTGCCAGCAGTTTCTTCTCTGAAGCGGGCTATGGCTACACCTTC.